This is a list of T cell receptor beta chains from one sample in a study of shared clonotypes between healthy human individuals. Clones were sequenced by immunoSEQ multiplex PCR, and TCRdb holds only the in-frame ones, with some missing. The table has 2 million or so clones, approximately 95% seen once. Sequencing used naive CD8+ T cells sorted from blood. The receptors were sampled from a man aged 18-30 years in good health. Both conserved end residues are part of each CDR3. A D gene is named only where the DNA matches it firmly. Only some rows state a clone size, as once, few, many or a class for expanded clones.

V: TRBV6-5; D: NA; size: NA; J: TRBJ2-7; CDR3: CASSPQGIAYEQYF; DNA: TGTGCCAGCAGTCCTCAGGGAATCGCCTACGAGCAGTACTTC
V: TRBV4-1; D: TRBD1; size: NA; J: TRBJ1-4; CDR3: CASSPGGREKLFF; DNA: TGCGCCAGCAGCCCAGGGGGCCGAGAAAAACTGTTTTTT
V: TRBV9; D: NA; size: NA; J: TRBJ1-1; CDR3: CASSVSMGGTEAFF; DNA: TGTGCCAGCAGCGTATCGATGGGTGGGACTGAAGCTTTCTTT
V: TRBV6-1; D: NA; size: NA; J: TRBJ2-3; CDR3: CASSESGSTDTQYF; DNA: TGTGCCAGCAGTGAAAGCGGTTCCACAGATACGCAGTATTTT
V: TRBV30; D: NA; size: NA; J: TRBJ2-7; CDR3: CAWSVGGGGYEQYF; DNA: TGTGCCTGGAGTGTCGGGGGAGGTGGCTACGAGCAGTACTTC
V: TRBV6-1; D: TRBD1; size: NA; J: TRBJ1-5; CDR3: CASSESPGGSQPQHF; DNA: TGTGCCAGCAGTGAAAGTCCAGGGGGCAGTCAGCCCCAGCATTTT
V: TRBV30; D: TRBD1; size: NA; J: TRBJ1-6; CDR3: CAWSTGTGYNSPLHF; DNA: TGTGCCTGGAGTACCGGGACAGGCTATAATTCACCCCTCCACTTT
V: TRBV4-3; D: TRBD1; size: NA; J: TRBJ2-5; CDR3: CASSQYVGQQETQYF; DNA: TGCGCCAGCAGCCAATACGTGGGACAGCAAGAGACCCAGTACTTC
V: TRBV6-1; D: NA; size: NA; J: TRBJ2-5; CDR3: CASSEWVNLGGETQYF; DNA: TGTGCCAGCAGTGAATGGGTGAACCTAGGGGGAGAGACCCAGTACTTC
V: TRBV28; D: TRBD1; size: NA; J: TRBJ2-1; CDR3: CASSADRGKTYNEQFF; DNA: TGTGCCAGCAGTGCGGACAGGGGGAAGACCTACAATGAGCAGTTCTTC
V: TRBV7-6; D: TRBD1; size: few; J: TRBJ2-1; CDR3: CASSLDRGNEQFF; DNA: TGTGCCAGCAGCTTGGACAGGGGCAATGAGCAGTTCTTC
V: TRBV21-1; D: NA; size: once; J: TRBJ2-3; CDR3: CASSKENRGSSADTQYF; DNA: TGTGCCAGCAGCAAAGAAAACAGGGGGTCCTCCGCAGATACGCAGTATTTT
V: TRBV7-9; D: TRBD1; size: NA; J: TRBJ1-1; CDR3: CASSQGQGMNTEAFF; DNA: TGTGCCAGCAGCCAGGGACAGGGGATGAACACTGAAGCTTTCTTT
V: TRBV7-9; D: TRBD2; size: NA; J: TRBJ2-1; CDR3: CASSLPPSGGSNEQFF; DNA: TGTGCCAGCAGCCTCCCCCCCTCGGGAGGAAGCAATGAGCAGTTCTTC